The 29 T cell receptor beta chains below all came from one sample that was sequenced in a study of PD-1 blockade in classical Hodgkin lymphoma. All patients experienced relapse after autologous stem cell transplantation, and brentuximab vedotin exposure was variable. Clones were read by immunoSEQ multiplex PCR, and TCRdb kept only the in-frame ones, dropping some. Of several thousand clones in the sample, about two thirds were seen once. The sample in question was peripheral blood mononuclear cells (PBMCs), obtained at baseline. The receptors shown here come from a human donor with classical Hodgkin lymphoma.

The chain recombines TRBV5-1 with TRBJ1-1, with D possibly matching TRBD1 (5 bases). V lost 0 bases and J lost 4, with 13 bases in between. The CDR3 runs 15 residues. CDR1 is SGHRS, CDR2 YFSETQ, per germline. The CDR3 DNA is TGCGCCAGCAGCTTGGACCCAGGGTTGGTCACTGAAGCTTTCTTT. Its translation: CASSLDPGLVTEAFF.

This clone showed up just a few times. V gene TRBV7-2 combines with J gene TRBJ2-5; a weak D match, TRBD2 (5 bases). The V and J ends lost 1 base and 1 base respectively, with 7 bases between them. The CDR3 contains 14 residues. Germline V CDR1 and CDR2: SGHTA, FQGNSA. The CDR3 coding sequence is TGTGCCAGCAGCTTAGACGGGGTCCAAGAGACCCAGTACTTC. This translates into CASSLDGVQETQYF. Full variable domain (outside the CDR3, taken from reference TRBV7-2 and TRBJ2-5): GAGVSQSPSNKVTEKGKDVELRCDPISGHTALYWYRQSLGQGLEFLIYFQGNSAPDKSGLPSDRFSAERTGGSVSTLTIQRTQQEDSAVYLCASSLDGVQETQYFGPGTRLLVL.

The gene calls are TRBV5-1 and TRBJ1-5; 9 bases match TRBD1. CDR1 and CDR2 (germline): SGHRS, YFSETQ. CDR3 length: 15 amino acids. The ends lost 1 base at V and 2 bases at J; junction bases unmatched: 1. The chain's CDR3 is CASSLRTGGNQPQHF. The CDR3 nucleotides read TGCGCCAGCAGCTTGCGGACAGGGGGCAATCAGCCCCAGCATTTT.

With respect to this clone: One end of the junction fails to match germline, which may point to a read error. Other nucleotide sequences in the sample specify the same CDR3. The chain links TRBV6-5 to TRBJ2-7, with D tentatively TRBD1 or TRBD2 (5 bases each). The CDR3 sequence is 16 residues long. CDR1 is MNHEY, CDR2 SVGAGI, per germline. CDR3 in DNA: TGTGCCAGCAGCTACTCGATCGGGGCAGGGACCTACGAGCAGTACTTC. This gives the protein CASSYSIGAGTYEQYF.

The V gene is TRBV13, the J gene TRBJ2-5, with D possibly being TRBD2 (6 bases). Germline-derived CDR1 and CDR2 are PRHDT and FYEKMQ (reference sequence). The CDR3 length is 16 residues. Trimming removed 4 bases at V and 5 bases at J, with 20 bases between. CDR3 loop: CASSSRGTVRLETQYF. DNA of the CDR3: TGTGCCAGCAGCTCCCGGGGGACCGTTCGGTTGGAGACCCAGTACTTC.

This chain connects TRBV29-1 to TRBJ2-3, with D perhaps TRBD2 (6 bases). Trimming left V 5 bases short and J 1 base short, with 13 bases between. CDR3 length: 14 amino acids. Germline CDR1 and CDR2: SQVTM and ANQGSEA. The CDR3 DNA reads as TGCAGCGTTCGTCAGGCTAGCGGCACAGATACGCAGTATTTT. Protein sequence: CSVRQASGTDTQYF.

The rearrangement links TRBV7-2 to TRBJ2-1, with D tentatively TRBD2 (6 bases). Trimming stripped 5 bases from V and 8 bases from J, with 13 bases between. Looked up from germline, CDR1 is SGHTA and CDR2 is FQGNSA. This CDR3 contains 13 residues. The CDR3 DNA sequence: TGTGCCAGCAGCCCCGGGAGAATGTATGAGCAGTTCTTC. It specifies CASSPGRMYEQFF.

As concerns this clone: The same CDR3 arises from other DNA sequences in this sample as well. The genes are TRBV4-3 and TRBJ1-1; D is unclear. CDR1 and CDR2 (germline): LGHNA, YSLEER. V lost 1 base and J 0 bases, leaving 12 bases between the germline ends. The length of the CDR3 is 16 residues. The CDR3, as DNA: TGCGCCAGCAGCCAAGGGCGAACGGGTATGAACACTGAAGCTTTCTTT. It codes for CASSQGRTGMNTEAFF.

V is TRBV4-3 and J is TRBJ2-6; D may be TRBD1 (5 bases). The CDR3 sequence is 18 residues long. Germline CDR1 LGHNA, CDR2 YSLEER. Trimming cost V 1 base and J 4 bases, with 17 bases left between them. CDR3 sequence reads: CASSQAFGKGHGANVLTF. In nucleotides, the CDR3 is TGCGCCAGCAGCCAAGCGTTCGGAAAGGGGCACGGGGCCAACGTCCTGACTTTC.

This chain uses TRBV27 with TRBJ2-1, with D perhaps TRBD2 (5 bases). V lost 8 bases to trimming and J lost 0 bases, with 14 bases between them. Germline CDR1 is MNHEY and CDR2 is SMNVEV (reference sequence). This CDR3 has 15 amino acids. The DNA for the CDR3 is TGTGCCAGCCGTCGGGGAGCGTCCTCCTACAATGAGCAGTTCTTC. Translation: CASRRGASSYNEQFF.

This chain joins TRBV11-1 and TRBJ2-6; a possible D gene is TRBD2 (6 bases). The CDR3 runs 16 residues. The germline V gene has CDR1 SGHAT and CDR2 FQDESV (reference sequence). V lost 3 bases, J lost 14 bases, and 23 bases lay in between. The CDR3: CASSFGDGGALKLLTF. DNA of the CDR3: TGTGCCAGCAGCTTTGGAGATGGAGGGGCCCTCAAGCTCCTGACTTTC. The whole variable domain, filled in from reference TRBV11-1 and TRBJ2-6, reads EAEVAQSPRYKITEKSQAVAFWCDPISGHATLYWYRQILGQGPELLVQFQDESVVDDSQLPKDRFSAERLKGVDSTLKIQPAELGDSAMYLCASSFGDGGALKLLTFGAGSRLTVL.

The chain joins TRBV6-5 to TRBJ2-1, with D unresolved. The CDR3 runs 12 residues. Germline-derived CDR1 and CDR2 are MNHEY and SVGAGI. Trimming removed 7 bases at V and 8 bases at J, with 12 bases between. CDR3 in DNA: TGTGCCAGCAAGACGGGCCGGGATGAGCAGTTCTTC. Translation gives CASKTGRDEQFF.

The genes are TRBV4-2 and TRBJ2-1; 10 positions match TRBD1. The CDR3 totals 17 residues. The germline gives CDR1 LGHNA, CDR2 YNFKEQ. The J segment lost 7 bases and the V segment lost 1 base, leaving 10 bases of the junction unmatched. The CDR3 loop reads CASSQGTGTGARNEQFF. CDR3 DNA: TGTGCCAGCAGCCAAGGAACAGGGACAGGGGCGAGGAATGAGCAGTTCTTC.

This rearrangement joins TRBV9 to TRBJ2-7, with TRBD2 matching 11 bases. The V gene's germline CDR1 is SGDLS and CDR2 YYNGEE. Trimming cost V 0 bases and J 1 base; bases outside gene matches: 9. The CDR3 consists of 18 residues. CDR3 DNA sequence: TGTGCCAGCAGCGTAGGGCTAGCGGGAGGTAAGGGGTCCTACGAGCAGTACTTC. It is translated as CASSVGLAGGKGSYEQYF.

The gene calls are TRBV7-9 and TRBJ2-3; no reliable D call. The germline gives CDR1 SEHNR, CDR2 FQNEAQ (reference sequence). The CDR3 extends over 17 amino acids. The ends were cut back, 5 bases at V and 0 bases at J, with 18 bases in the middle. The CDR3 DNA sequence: TGTGCCAGCAGCCCTCGGCCGGAACTGCTTAGCACAGATACGCAGTATTTT. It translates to CASSPRPELLSTDTQYF. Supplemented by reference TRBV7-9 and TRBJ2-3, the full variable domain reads DTGVSQNPRHKITKRGQNVTFRCDPISEHNRLYWYRQTLGQGPEFLTYFQNEAQLEKSRLLSDRFSAERPKGSFSTLEIQRTEQGDSAMYLCASSPRPELLSTDTQYFGPGTRLTVL.

The CDR3 region has the DNA TGTGCCAGCAGCTTAAATGTGGGACAGCCCCAGCATTTT. This codes for CASSLNVGQPQHF. The chain recombines TRBV5-4 with TRBJ1-5; D unresolved. Between the trimmed V and J ends, which lost 2 bases and 7 bases, there was a span of 10 bases. The CDR3 has 13 residues. Germline V lookup: CDR1 SGHNT, CDR2 YYREEE (reference sequence).

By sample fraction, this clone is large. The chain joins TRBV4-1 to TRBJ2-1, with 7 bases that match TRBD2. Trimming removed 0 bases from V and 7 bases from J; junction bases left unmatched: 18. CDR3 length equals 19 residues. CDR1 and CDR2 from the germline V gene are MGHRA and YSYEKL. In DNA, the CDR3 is TGCGCCAGCAGCCAAGATCCTTCGTGGGAGGGGAATCGGAAAAATGAGCAGTTCTTC. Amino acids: CASSQDPSWEGNRKNEQFF.

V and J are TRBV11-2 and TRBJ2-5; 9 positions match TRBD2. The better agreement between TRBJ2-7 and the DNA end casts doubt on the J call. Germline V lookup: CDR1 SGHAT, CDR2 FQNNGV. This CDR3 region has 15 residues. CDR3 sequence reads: CASSLSSGRTYEQYF. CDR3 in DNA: TGTGCCAGCAGCTTAAGTAGCGGGAGAACCTACGAGCAGTACTTC.

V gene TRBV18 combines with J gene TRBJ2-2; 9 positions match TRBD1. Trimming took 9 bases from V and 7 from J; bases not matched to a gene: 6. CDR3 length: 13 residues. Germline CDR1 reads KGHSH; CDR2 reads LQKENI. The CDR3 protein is CASPQGANGELFF. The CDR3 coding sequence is TGTGCCAGTCCACAGGGGGCGAACGGGGAGCTGTTTTTT.

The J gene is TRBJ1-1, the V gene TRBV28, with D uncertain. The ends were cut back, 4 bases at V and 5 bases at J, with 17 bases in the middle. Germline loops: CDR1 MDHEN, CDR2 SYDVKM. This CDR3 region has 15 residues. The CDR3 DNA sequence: TGTGCCAGCAGTTCGCCGGCTATAGGTCGGACTGAAGCTTTCTTT. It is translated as CASSSPAIGRTEAFF.

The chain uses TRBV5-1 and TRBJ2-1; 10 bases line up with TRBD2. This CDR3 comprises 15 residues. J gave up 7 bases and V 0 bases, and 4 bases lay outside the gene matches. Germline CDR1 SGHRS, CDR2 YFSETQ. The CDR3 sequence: CASSLASGSRNEQFF. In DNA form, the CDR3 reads TGCGCCAGCAGCTTGGCTAGCGGGAGTAGGAATGAGCAGTTCTTC.

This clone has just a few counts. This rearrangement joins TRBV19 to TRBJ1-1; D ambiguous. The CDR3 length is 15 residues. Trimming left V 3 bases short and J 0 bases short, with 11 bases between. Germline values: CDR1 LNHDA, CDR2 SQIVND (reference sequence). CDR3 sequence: CASSIRTAMNTEAFF. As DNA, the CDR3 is TGTGCCAGTAGTATTCGGACCGCCATGAACACTGAAGCTTTCTTT.

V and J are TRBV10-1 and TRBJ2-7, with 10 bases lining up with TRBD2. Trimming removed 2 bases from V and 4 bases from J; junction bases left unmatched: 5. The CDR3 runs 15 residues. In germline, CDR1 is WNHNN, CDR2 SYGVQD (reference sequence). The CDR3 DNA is TGCGCCAGCAGTGAGGGGACTAGCGAGAGGTACGAGCAGTACTTC. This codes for CASSEGTSERYEQYF.

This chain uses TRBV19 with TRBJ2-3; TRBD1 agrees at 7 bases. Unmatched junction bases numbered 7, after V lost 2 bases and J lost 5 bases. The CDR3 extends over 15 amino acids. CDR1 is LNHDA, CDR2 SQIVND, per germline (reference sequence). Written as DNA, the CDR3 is TGTGCCAGTAGTATAACGGCAGGGGGAGAAGATACGCAGTATTTT. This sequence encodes CASSITAGGEDTQYF.

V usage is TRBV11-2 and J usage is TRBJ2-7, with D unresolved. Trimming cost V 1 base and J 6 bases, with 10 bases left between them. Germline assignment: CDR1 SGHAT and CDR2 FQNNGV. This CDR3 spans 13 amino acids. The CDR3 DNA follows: TGTGCCAGCAGCTTAGGTCTAGGCGGCGAGCAGTACTTC. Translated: CASSLGLGGEQYF.

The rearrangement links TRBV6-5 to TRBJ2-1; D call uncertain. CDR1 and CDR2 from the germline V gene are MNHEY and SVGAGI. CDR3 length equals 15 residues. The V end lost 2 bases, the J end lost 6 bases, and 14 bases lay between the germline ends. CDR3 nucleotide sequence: TGTGCCAGCAGTTACCAAGACCCGCGAGGCAATGAGCAGTTCTTC. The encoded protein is CASSYQDPRGNEQFF.

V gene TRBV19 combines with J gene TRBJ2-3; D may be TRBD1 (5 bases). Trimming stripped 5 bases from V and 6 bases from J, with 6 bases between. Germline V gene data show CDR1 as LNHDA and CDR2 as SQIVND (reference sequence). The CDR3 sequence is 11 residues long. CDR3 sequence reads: CASSSGDTQYF. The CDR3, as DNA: TGTGCCAGTAGTTCAGGGGATACGCAGTATTTT.

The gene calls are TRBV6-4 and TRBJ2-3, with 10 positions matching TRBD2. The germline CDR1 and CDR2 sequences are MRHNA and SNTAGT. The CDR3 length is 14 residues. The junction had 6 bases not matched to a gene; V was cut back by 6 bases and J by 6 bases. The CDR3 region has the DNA TGTGCCAGCAGCCCAGCGGGAGGGAGGGATACGCAGTATTTT. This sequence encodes CASSPAGGRDTQYF.

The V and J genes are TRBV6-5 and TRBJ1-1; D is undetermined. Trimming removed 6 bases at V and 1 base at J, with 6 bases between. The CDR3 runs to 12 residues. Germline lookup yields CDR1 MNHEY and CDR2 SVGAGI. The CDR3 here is CASRTKNTEAFF. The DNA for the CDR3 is TGTGCCAGCAGGACAAAGAACACTGAAGCTTTCTTT.